This TCR beta chain was found in a study of spatial heterogeneity in lung cancer (dated by TCRdb to about 2019). Regarding the study in general: Beta-chain transcripts were consistently detected in greater numbers than alpha-chain transcripts, which likely reflects a higher abundance of beta-chain transcripts. Nonsynonymous mutation counts, determined by whole-exome sequencing of tumor tissue, were related to features of the TCR repertoire. A strong correlation was found between TCR transcript counts in tumor regions and a T cell transcriptional module score from matched bulk RNA-seq. In the raw uncorrected reads, each unique combination of TCR and UMI appeared on average more than ten times. The study quantitatively compared TCR alpha and beta repertoires across multiple tumor regions, matched nontumor lung and blood in non-small cell lung cancer. Both alpha and beta chains were TCR-sequenced in samples taken at surgery, namely 220 tumor regions, fewer than 85 matched nontumor lung samples and just over 55 PBMC samples. General findings and caveats noted by the study authors: TCR-seq coverage of tumor T cells was estimated to be only approximately 7% for alpha chains and approximately 12% for beta chains. The count of ubiquitous expanded TCRs correlated with the count of ubiquitous nonsynonymous mutations, and the count of regional expanded TCRs correlated with the count of regional nonsynonymous mutations. The number of expanded intratumoral alpha and beta TCRs correlated with the tumor nonsynonymous mutation count. Confirming at a functional level the hypothesis that regional TCRs recognize regional mutations was considered to require additional single-cell paired TCR alpha and beta sequencing.

About this clonotype: There is no known antigen for this receptor. Per-base quality was not reported, and no clone a single base away is much larger than it.

The sample's time point, from its label and the paper: sample taken at primary tumor resection. The donors were some 72 patients from the lung TRACERx cohort who had early-stage, untreated non-small cell lung cancer. TCR sequencing used whole RNA extracted from tumor and nontumor lung tissue, or from cryopreserved PBMC samples, without cell sorting. Only patients for whom sufficient RNA was available from at least two tumor regions were selected for TCR sequencing. Before being selected, tumor and adjacent nontumor lung specimens were reviewed by a lung pathologist. From a lookup of the germline V gene, CDR1 and CDR2 are SGHNT and YENEEA. The cysteine opens and the phenylalanine closes a CDR3 of 15 amino acids. Of the read, only the CDR3 DNA is kept; its 45 bases are in frame from base 1. Deletion took 3 bases off V and 1 base off J, with a span of 12 bases between the germline ends. Library prep was done by 5' RACE. Sequencing relied on a NextSeq 500. In the TCR library protocol, a unique molecular identifier was attached to each TCR cDNA molecule so that PCR and sequencing errors could be corrected. The paper's data handling went like this. TCR identification, UMI-based error correction and CDR3 extraction were performed with Decombinator tools. Expanded TCRs were defined as those above a frequency of 2 per 1,000, corresponding to the top 1% of the tumor frequency distribution. Expanded tumor TCRs statistically deemed absent (corrected P<0.05) from at least one tumor region were classed as regional, and all other expanded tumor TCRs were classed as ubiquitous. Rényi diversity was computed with the R vegan package after subsampling each repertoire 100 times to 5,000 TCRs. CDR3 similarity networks were constructed using string-kernel similarity of amino acid triplets, with links drawn between CDR3s whose pairwise similarity was above 0.82. TCRdb trimmed public reads at Q25 via fastp, called clones via MiXCR and kept in-frame beta chains. Each entry is one CDR3 protein sequence, shown with its most common DNA and genes. TCRdb, rather than the study authors, made the V and J calls. In this sample the table shows 13,000 or so distinct CDR3 sequences, under 6% of which occur a single time. 20% to 25% of the sample rests with the top ten.

The sample consisted of lung tumor tissue, taken at surgery. This TCR derives from a male donor with early-stage non-small cell lung cancer. The chain is encoded by TRBV11-3 joined to TRBJ2-5, with TRBD2 tentatively as D gene (5 bases match). At the DNA level, the sequence is TGTGCCAGCAGCTTGGGTGCGGGCTCCCAAGAGACCCAGTACTTC. This gives the protein CASSLGAGSQETQYF.